A single sample is the source of the 26 T cell receptor beta chains below, sequenced in a study of vaccination effects on CD4 cells after COVID-19. For these receptors, no antigen is known. Culture proceeded for more than 8 days, and CD4+ T cells were then isolated. Each person got two doses of an mRNA SARS-CoV-2 vaccine, BNT162b2 or mRNA-1273. Profiling relied on immunoSEQ multiplex PCR, and the TCRdb table lists in-frame clones only, not all of them. This sample has roughly 30,000 clones; about 74% occur once, and the top ten carry about 15%. The sequenced sample was CD4+ T cells from PBMCs cultured without peptide, obtained after COVID-19 vaccination. Source of these receptors: a human donor who received a COVID-19 vaccine.

J is TRBJ2-3 and V is TRBV3-1 (or the pseudogene TRBV3-2); D may be TRBD1 (5 bases). The CDR3 has 13 amino acids. Germline V gene data show CDR1 as LGHDT and CDR2 as YNNKEL (reference sequence). Between the trimmed V and J ends, which lost 0 bases and 6 bases, there was a span of 7 bases. The CDR3, as DNA: TGTGCCAGCAGCCAAGATAAGGGGGATACGCAGTATTTT. It yields the protein CASSQDKGDTQYF.

The gene calls are TRBV3-1 (or the pseudogene TRBV3-2) and TRBJ1-3; D not resolved. Looked up from germline, CDR1 is LGHDT and CDR2 is YNNKEL (reference sequence). V lost 6 bases to trimming and J lost 0 bases, with 3 bases between them. This CDR3 contains 12 residues. CDR3 DNA: TGTGCCAGCAGAGACTCTGGAAACACCATATATTTT. It is translated as CASRDSGNTIYF.

This clone was counted only a few times. The chain has TRBV7-3 and TRBJ1-3; D unresolved. The V end was cut by 0 bases, the J end by 1 base, with 4 bases between. The germline CDR1 and CDR2 sequences are SGHTA and FQGTGA. The CDR3 has 14 residues. The CDR3 region has the DNA TGTGCCAGCAGCTTAACAGGGTCTGGAAACACCATATATTTT. This encodes CASSLTGSGNTIYF. The variable domain in full, completed from reference TRBV7-3 and TRBJ1-3, reads GAGVSQTPSNKVTEKGKYVELRCDPISGHTALYWYRQSLGQGPEFLIYFQGTGAADDSGLPNDRFFAVRPEGSVSTLKIQRTERGDSAVYLCASSLTGSGNTIYFGEGSWLTVV.

J is TRBJ1-6 and V is TRBV5-4, with TRBD1 identical over 7 bases. The V gene's germline CDR1 is SGHNT and CDR2 YYREEE (reference sequence). V was pared by 4 bases and J by 7 bases, with 5 bases of the junction left unmatched. The CDR3 is 14 amino acids. CDR3: CASSGDRLNSPLHF. As DNA, the CDR3 is TGTGCCAGCAGCGGGGACAGATTAAATTCACCCCTCCACTTT.

The V gene is TRBV11-2, the J gene TRBJ2-6, with D possibly being TRBD2 (6 bases). Trimming pared 4 bases from V and 0 bases from J, leaving 16 bases between. CDR3 length: 18 residues. CDR1 is SGHAT and CDR2 is FQNNGV in the germline V gene. DNA of the CDR3: TGTGCCAGCAGCTCCCCAGCGGGCGGCTCCTCTGGGGCCAACGTCCTGACTTTC. It is translated as CASSSPAGGSSGANVLTF.

Only a few counts were recorded for this clone. The rearrangement uses TRBV2 and TRBJ1-2, with D hard to call. V was trimmed by 3 bases and J by 0 bases, leaving 8 bases between them. Looked up from germline, CDR1 is SNHLY and CDR2 is FYNNEI. This CDR3 comprises 14 residues. CDR3 loop: CASSDGRSNYGYTF. Here the CDR3 DNA reads TGTGCCAGCAGTGATGGCAGATCTAACTATGGCTACACCTTC. Complete variable domain (other parts from reference TRBV2 and TRBJ1-2): EPEVTQTPSHQVTQMGQEVILRCVPISNHLYFYWYRQILGQKVEFLVSFYNNEISEKSEIFDDQFSVERPDGSNFTLKIRSTKLEDSAMYFCASSDGRSNYGYTFGSGTRLTVV.

This clone came up a few times. The DNA of the CDR3 is TGTGCCAGCAGAGAGACACCTAAGAACACTGAAGCTTTCTTT. Protein product: CASRETPKNTEAFF. The chain uses TRBV2 and TRBJ1-1; D is undetermined. Trimming pared 6 bases from V and 1 base from J, leaving 12 bases between. Germline lookup yields CDR1 SNHLY and CDR2 FYNNEI. CDR3 length: 14 amino acids.

V is TRBV7-9 and J is TRBJ2-7; D gene uncertain. The germline V gene has CDR1 SEHNR and CDR2 FQNEAQ (reference sequence). The CDR3 is made up of 15 amino acids. V lost 5 bases and J lost 0, with 14 bases in between. As DNA, the CDR3 is TGTGCCAGCAGCGTCGGATATTCCATCTCCTACGAGCAGTACTTC. Protein product: CASSVGYSISYEQYF.

This clone was observed a few times. The V gene is TRBV19, the J gene TRBJ2-7; possibly TRBD1 or TRBD2 for D (5 bases each). The CDR3 loop spans 14 amino acids. The germline gives CDR1 LNHDA, CDR2 SQIVND (reference sequence). Between the trimmed V and J ends, which lost 9 bases and 2 bases, there was a span of 17 bases. The CDR3 bases are TGTGCCAGCCTTGGGGGAAGCTTCCCCTACGAGCAGTACTTC. This gives the protein CASLGGSFPYEQYF. Full variable domain (rest looked up from reference TRBV19 and TRBJ2-7): DGGITQSPKYLFRKEGQNVTLSCEQNLNHDAMYWYRQDPGQGLRLIYYSQIVNDFQKGDIAEGYSVSREKKESFPLTVTSAQKNPTAFYLCASLGGSFPYEQYFGPGTRLTVT.

The rearrangement uses TRBV6-5 and TRBJ1-4, with a possible D match to TRBD1 (5 bases). Trimming removed 8 bases at V and 6 bases at J, with 13 bases between. From germline, CDR1 is MNHEY and CDR2 SVGAGI. The CDR3 is 13 residues long. The CDR3 DNA is TGTGCCAGCGGAGGACGGGGACATGAAAAACTGTTTTTT. Its translation: CASGGRGHEKLFF.

This chain links TRBV6-5 with TRBJ2-7; D is ambiguous. CDR3 length: 12 residues. CDR1 is MNHEY and CDR2 is SVGAGI in the germline V gene. V was shortened by 6 bases and J by 3 bases, with 9 bases between the two germline ends. CDR3 DNA sequence: TGTGCCAGCAGGCCTACGTACTACGAGCAGTACTTC. Translated: CASRPTYYEQYF.

V usage is TRBV7-8 and J usage is TRBJ2-7; D perhaps matches TRBD2 (7 bases). This CDR3 is 15 amino acids long. With 5 bases removed from V and 6 bases from J, the gap between germline ends came to 20 bases. Germline V gives CDR1 SGHVS, CDR2 FQNEAQ. In DNA form, the CDR3 reads TGTGCCAGCAGCCCCGTGGGGAGGGGGATGATCGAGCAGTACTTC. Its protein is CASSPVGRGMIEQYF.

The rearrangement uses TRBV6-5 and TRBJ1-2; no clear D gene. The V and J ends lost 5 bases and 3 bases respectively, with 16 bases between them. The CDR3 has 15 residues. The germline CDR1 and CDR2 sequences are MNHEY and SVGAGI. This CDR3 reads CASSHGGRTDYGYTF. CDR3 in DNA: TGTGCCAGCAGTCATGGAGGACGGACCGACTATGGCTACACCTTC.

The J gene is TRBJ2-2, the V gene TRBV5-1; D tentatively fits TRBD1 or TRBD2 (5 bases each). Trimming removed 0 bases at V and 4 bases at J, with 16 bases between. CDR1 is SGHRS and CDR2 is YFSETQ in the germline V gene. The CDR3 is 17 amino acids. The CDR3 region is CASSLGSGAESTGELFF. The CDR3 bases are TGCGCCAGCAGCTTGGGGTCCGGGGCGGAGAGCACCGGGGAGCTGTTTTTT.

V gene TRBV6-1 combines with J gene TRBJ1-2; no clear D gene. This CDR3 is built from 14 residues. Trimming removed 1 base from V and 0 bases from J, with 6 bases in between. Germline CDR1 MNHNS, CDR2 SASEGT. In DNA, the CDR3 is TGTGCCAGCAGTGAAGAGGTGACTAACTATGGCTACACCTTC. This sequence encodes CASSEEVTNYGYTF.

The rearrangement joins TRBV27 to TRBJ1-2; D is perhaps TRBD1 (6 bases). V lost 3 bases and J 6 bases, leaving 14 bases between the germline ends. The CDR3 covers 14 residues. Germline-derived CDR1 and CDR2 are MNHEY and SMNVEV (reference sequence). In nucleotides, the CDR3 is TGTGCCAGCAGTTTCCTACAGGGCGGGAATGGCTACACCTTC. Its protein is CASSFLQGGNGYTF.

The J gene is TRBJ1-5, the V gene TRBV7-9; possible D gene TRBD1, 5 bases. Per the germline V gene, CDR1 is SEHNR and CDR2 is FQNEAQ (reference sequence). The V gene lost 5 bases and the J gene lost 7 bases, with 12 bases spanning the gap. The CDR3 has 13 amino acids. CDR3: CASSPGWGQPQHF. CDR3 bases: TGTGCCAGCAGCCCAGGGTGGGGCCAGCCCCAGCATTTT.

The chain recombines TRBV6-6 with TRBJ1-2; TRBD1 aligns across 9 bases. V shed 5 bases and J 4 bases; nucleotides not matched to a gene: 14. Germline values: CDR1 MNHNY, CDR2 SVGAGI (reference sequence). This CDR3 comprises 17 residues. In DNA, the CDR3 is TGTGCCAGCAGTCCGGCGACAGGGGGACAGGGCGGCTATGGCTACACCTTC. Its translation: CASSPATGGQGGYGYTF.

The CDR3 loop is CASSLKFSNGGANVLTF. In DNA, the CDR3 is TGTGCCAGCAGCTTAAAGTTCAGCAATGGCGGGGCCAACGTCCTGACTTTC. The chain carries TRBV7-3 and TRBJ2-6; no reliable D call. The CDR3 is 17 amino acids. Germline V gene lookup returns CDR1 SGHTA and CDR2 FQGTGA. V was trimmed by 1 base and J by 4 bases, leaving 14 bases between them.

This rearrangement joins TRBV7-9 to TRBJ1-4; tentative D call: TRBD1 (5 bases). The V gene's germline CDR1 is SEHNR and CDR2 FQNEAQ (reference sequence). The CDR3 extends over 15 amino acids. The V end was cut by 4 bases, the J end by 5 bases, with 14 bases between. CDR3 nucleotide sequence: TGTGCCAGCAGCTCAAACCGGGACCCGAATGAAAAACTGTTTTTT. Amino acids: CASSSNRDPNEKLFF.

CDR3 sequence reads: CASSKGDREEEKLFF. The CDR3 DNA reads as TGTGCCAGCAGCAAAGGGGACAGGGAGGAGGAAAAACTGTTTTTT. The J gene is TRBJ1-4, the V gene TRBV21-1; TRBD1, the table's D call, lacks a check against the DNA. TRBV21-1 corresponds to a pseudogene. The CDR3 sequence is 15 residues long.

This sequence joins TRBV6-2 or TRBV6-3 and TRBJ2-7; no definite D call. Germline V lookup: CDR1 MNHEY, CDR2 SVGEGT. The germline V and J ends were trimmed by 2 bases and 0 bases, with 14 bases remaining between them. The CDR3 is 16 amino acids. The CDR3 loop is CASSYHRTSNSYEQYF. The CDR3 DNA reads TGTGCCAGCAGTTACCACCGGACCTCCAACTCCTACGAGCAGTACTTC.

The chain combines TRBV28 with TRBJ2-1; 8 nucleotides align to TRBD2. Per germline, CDR1 MDHEN and CDR2 SYDVKM. The CDR3 length is 14 residues. The junction had 5 bases not matched to a gene; V was cut back by 5 bases and J by 5 bases. The CDR3 region is CASSTGTRHNEQFF. The CDR3 nucleotides are TGTGCCAGCAGTACCGGGACTAGACACAATGAGCAGTTCTTC.

This clone was seen a few times. The junction and the germline gene differ at one end; a read error may be behind it. The chain carries TRBV2 and TRBJ2-7; 15 bases fit TRBD2. The CDR3 sequence is 13 residues long. Per the germline V gene, CDR1 is SNHLY and CDR2 is FYNNEI. The CDR3 DNA reads TGTGCCTGTCTAGGACTAGCGGGAGGGCCCTTGGACTTC. Amino acids: CACLGLAGGPLDF.

The rearrangement links TRBV7-2 to TRBJ1-2; a weak D match, TRBD1 (6 bases). CDR1 SGHTA and CDR2 FQGNSA come from the germline V gene. There are 15 residues in the CDR3. The germline V and J ends were trimmed by 5 bases and 1 base, with 14 bases remaining between them. Written as DNA, the CDR3 is TGTGCCAGCAGCCCCCGGACAGCTTTTAACTATGGCTACACCTTC. Translation: CASSPRTAFNYGYTF.

The chain links TRBV6-4 to TRBJ1-1; tentatively, D is TRBD1 (5 bases). CDR1 and CDR2 from the germline V gene are MRHNA and SNTAGT. V gave up 6 bases and J gave up 1 base, with 9 bases separating them. CDR3 length: 13 amino acids. CDR3 loop: CASSFRENTEAFF. The CDR3 DNA is TGTGCCAGCAGCTTCAGGGAGAACACTGAAGCTTTCTTT.